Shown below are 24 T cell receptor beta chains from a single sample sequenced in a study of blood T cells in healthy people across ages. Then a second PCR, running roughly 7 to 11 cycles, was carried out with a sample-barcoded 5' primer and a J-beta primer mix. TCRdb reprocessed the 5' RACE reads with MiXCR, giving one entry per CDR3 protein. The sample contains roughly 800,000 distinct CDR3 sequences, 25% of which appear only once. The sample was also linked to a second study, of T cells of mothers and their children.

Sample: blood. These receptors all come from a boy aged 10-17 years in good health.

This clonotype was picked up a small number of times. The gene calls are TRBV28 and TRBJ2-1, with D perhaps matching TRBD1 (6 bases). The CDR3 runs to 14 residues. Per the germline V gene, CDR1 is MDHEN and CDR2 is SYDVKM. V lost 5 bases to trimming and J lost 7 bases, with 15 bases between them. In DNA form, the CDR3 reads TGTGCCAGCAGTCCGCCAGGGGAGTCTAATGAGCAGTTCTTC. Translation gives CASSPPGESNEQFF.

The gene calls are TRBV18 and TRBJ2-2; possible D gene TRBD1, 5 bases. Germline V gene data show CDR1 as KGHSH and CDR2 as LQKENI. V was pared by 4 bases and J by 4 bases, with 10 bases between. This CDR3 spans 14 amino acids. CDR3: CASSHGQTTGELFF. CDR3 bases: TGTGCCAGCTCACACGGACAAACCACCGGGGAGCTGTTTTTT.

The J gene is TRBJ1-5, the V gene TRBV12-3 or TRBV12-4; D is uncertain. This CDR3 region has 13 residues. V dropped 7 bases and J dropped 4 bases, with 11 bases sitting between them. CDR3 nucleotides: TGTGCCAGCACCTCCTTAGGAAATCAGCCCCAGCATTTT. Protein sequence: CASTSLGNQPQHF.

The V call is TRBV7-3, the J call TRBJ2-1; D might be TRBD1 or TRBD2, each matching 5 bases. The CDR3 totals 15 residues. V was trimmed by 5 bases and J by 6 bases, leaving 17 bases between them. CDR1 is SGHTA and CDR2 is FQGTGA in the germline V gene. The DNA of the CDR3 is TGTGCCAGCAGCATACATGCCGGGACCATCAATGAGCAGTTCTTC. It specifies CASSIHAGTINEQFF.

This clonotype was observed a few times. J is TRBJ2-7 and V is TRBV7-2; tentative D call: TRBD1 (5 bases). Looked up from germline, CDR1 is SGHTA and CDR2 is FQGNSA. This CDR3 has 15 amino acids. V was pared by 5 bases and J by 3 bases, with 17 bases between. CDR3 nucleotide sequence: TGTGCCAGCAGCCCGGCCCGGGTGGGGCGCTACGAGCAGTACTTC. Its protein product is CASSPARVGRYEQYF.

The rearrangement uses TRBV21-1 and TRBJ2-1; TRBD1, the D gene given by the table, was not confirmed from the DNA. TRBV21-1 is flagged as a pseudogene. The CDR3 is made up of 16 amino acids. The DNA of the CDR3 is TGTGCCAGTAGCAAACGGCGGGAGAGGGGCGACAATGAGCAGTTCTTC. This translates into CASSKRRERGDNEQFF.

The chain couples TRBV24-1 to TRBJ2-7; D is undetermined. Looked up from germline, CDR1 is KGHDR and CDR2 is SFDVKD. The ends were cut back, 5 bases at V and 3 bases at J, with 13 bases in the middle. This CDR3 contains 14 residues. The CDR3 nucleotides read TGTGCCACCAGTGGAAACTCCAGGAACTACGAGCAGTACTTC. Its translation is CATSGNSRNYEQYF.

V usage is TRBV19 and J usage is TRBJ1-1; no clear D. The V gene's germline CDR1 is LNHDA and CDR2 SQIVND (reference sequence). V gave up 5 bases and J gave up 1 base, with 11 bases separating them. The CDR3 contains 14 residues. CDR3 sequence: CASSRFQWNTEAFF. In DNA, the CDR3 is TGTGCCAGTAGTCGTTTTCAGTGGAACACTGAAGCTTTCTTT. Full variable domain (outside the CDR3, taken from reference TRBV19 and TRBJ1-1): DGGITQSPKYLFRKEGQNVTLSCEQNLNHDAMYWYRQDPGQGLRLIYYSQIVNDFQKGDIAEGYSVSREKKESFPLTVTSAQKNPTAFYLCASSRFQWNTEAFFGQGTRLTVV.

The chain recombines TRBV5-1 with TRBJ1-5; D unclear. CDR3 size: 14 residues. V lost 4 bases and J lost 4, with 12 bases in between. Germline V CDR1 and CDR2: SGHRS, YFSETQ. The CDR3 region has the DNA TGCGCCAGCAGCGAGGTCGCAGGAAATCAGCCCCAGCATTTT. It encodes CASSEVAGNQPQHF.

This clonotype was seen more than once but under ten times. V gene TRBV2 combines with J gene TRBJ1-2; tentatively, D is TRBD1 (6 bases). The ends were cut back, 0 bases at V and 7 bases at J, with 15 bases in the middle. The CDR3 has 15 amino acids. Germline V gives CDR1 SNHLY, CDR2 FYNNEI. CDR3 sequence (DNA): TGTGCCAGCAGTGAAGCGGACGCCAGGGGAGGTGGCTACACCTTC. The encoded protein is CASSEADARGGGYTF. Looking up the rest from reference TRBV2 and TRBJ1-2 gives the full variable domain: EPEVTQTPSHQVTQMGQEVILRCVPISNHLYFYWYRQILGQKVEFLVSFYNNEISEKSEIFDDQFSVERPDGSNFTLKIRSTKLEDSAMYFCASSEADARGGGYTFGSGTRLTVV.

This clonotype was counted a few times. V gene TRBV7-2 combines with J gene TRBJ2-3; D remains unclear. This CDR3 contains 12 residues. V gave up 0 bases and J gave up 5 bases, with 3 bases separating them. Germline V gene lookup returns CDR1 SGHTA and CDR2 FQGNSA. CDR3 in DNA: TGTGCCAGCAGCTTAGCCCTAGATACGCAGTATTTT. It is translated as CASSLALDTQYF.

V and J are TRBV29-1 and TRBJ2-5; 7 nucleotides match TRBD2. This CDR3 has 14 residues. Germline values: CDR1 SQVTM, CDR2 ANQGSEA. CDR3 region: CSVTRVTSLETQYF. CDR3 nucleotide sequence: TGCAGTGTCACGCGGGTGACTAGCTTGGAGACCCAGTACTTC.

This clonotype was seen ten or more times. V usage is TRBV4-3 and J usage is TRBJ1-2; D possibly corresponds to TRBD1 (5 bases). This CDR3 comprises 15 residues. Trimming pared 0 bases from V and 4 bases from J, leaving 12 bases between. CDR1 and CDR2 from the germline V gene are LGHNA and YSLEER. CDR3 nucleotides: TGCGCCAGCAGCCAAGATGGTACAGGCCTCTATGGCTACACCTTC. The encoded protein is CASSQDGTGLYGYTF.

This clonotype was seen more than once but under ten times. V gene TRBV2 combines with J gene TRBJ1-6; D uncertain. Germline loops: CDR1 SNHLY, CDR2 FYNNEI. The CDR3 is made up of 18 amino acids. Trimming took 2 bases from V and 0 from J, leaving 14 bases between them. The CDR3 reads CASSESRSLSSYNSPLHF. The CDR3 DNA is TGTGCCAGCAGTGAATCACGATCCCTGAGCTCCTATAATTCACCCCTCCACTTT.

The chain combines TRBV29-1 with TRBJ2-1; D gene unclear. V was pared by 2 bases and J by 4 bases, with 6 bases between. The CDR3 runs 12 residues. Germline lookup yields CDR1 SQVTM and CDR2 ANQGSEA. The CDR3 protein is CSVESRYNEQFF. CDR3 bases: TGCAGCGTTGAATCAAGGTACAATGAGCAGTTCTTC.

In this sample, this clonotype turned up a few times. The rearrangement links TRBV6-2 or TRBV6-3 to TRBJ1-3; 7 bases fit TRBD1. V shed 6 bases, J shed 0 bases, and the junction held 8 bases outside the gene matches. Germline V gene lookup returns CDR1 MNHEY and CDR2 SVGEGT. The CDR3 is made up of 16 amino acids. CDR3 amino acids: CASRWTGGNSGNTIYF. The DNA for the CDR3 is TGTGCCAGCAGGTGGACAGGCGGGAACTCTGGAAACACCATATATTTT.

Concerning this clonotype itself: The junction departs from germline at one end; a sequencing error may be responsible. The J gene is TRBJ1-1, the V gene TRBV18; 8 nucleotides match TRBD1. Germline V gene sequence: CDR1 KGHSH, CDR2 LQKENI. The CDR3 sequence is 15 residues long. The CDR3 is CASSLRTGHGTEAFF. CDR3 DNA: TGTGCCAGCTCACTACGGACAGGGCATGGCACTGAAGCCTTCTTT.

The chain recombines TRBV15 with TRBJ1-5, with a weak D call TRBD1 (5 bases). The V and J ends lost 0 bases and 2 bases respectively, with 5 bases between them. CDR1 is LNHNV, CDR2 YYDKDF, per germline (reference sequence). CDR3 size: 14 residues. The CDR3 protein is CATSREGGNQPQHF. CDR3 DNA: TGTGCCACCAGCAGAGAAGGGGGCAATCAGCCCCAGCATTTT.

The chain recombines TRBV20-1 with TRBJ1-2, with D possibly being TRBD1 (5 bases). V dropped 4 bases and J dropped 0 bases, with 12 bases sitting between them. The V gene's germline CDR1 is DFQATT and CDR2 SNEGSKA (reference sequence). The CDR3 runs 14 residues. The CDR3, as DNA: TGCAGTGCTACAAGGGGTTTATCTAACTATGGCTACACCTTC. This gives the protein CSATRGLSNYGYTF.

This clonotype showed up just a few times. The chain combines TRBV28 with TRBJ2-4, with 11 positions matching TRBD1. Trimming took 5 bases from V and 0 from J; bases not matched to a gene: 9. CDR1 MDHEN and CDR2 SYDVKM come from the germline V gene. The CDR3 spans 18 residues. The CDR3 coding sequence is TGTGCCAGCAGTCCAACCAGGGACAGGGGGATAGCCAAAAACATTCAGTACTTC. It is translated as CASSPTRDRGIAKNIQYF. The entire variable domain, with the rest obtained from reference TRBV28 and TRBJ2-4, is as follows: DVKVTQSSRYLVKRTGEKVFLECVQDMDHENMFWYRQDPGLGLRLIYFSYDVKMKEKGDIPEGYSVSREKKERFSLILESASTNQTSMYLCASSPTRDRGIAKNIQYFGAGTRLSVL.

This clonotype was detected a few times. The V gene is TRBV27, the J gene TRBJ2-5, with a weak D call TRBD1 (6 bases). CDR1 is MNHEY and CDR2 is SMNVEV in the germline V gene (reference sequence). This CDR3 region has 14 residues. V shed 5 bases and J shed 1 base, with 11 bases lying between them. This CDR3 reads CASSTTGPQETQYF. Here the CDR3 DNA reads TGTGCCAGCAGTACGACAGGACCCCAAGAGACCCAGTACTTC.

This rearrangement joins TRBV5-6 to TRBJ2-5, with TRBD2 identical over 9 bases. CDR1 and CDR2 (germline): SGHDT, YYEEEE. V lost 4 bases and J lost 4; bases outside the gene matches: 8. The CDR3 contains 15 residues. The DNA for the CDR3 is TGTGCCAGCAGCCGGAGCGGGGGGCATGGAGAGACCCAGTACTTC. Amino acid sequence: CASSRSGGHGETQYF.

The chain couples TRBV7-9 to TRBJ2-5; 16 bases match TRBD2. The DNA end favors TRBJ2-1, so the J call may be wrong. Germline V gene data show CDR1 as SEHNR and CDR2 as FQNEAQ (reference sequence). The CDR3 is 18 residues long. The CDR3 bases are TGTGCCAGCAGCCGTCCGGGACTAGCGGGGGGGATCGTTGATGAGCAGTTCTTC. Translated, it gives CASSRPGLAGGIVDEQFF.

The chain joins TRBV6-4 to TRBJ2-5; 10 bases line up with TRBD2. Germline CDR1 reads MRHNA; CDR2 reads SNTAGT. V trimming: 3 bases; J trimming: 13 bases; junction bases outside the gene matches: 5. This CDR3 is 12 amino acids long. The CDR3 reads CASSDRGLAAYF. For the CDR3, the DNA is TGTGCCAGCAGTGATCGAGGACTAGCGGCGTACTTC.